Below, 13 T cell receptor beta chains from the same sample are listed, as sequenced in a study of sequential checkpoint blockade in melanoma. TCRdb's table, derived via immunoSEQ multiplex PCR, lists solely in-frame clones and lacks some. The sample lists about 40,000 clones; 75% to 90% were seen once. Regarding treatment: randomized to nivolumab then ipilimumab (arm A) or the reverse (arm B). The sequenced sample was CD8+ T cells sorted from blood (inferred from file names), obtained from a patient given nivolumab and ipilimumab in sequence. Receptors originate from a human donor with melanoma.

The rearrangement joins TRBV7-3 to TRBJ2-5; possibly TRBD2 for D (6 bases). Germline assignment: CDR1 SGHTA and CDR2 FQGTGA. CDR3 length: 15 amino acids. The V end lost 2 bases, the J end lost 5 bases, and 15 bases lay between the germline ends. DNA of the CDR3: TGTGCCAGCAGCTTACATGGGGAGGCTAGGGAGACCCAGTACTTC. Residues: CASSLHGEARETQYF.

CDR3 in DNA: TGCGCCAGCAGCCAAGATAGAGGGCTTAATCAGCCCCAGCATTTT. It codes for CASSQDRGLNQPQHF. This chain links TRBV4-1 with TRBJ1-5; D remains unclear. CDR1 is MGHRA and CDR2 is YSYEKL in the germline V gene. This CDR3 contains 15 residues. V lost 0 bases and J lost 4, with 10 bases in between.

This rearrangement joins TRBV7-9 to TRBJ2-7, with TRBD1 identical over 7 bases. CDR3 length: 14 residues. The germline gives CDR1 SEHNR, CDR2 FQNEAQ (reference sequence). Trimming took 3 bases from V and 3 from J; bases not matched to a gene: 5. CDR3 residues: CASSFEGAIYEQYF. CDR3 coding DNA: TGTGCCAGCAGCTTTGAGGGGGCAATCTACGAGCAGTACTTC.

J is TRBJ2-7 and V is TRBV11-2, with TRBD2 matching 7 bases. This CDR3 spans 16 amino acids. CDR1 SGHAT and CDR2 FQNNGV come from the germline V gene. The trim removed 5 bases at V and 2 bases at J, leaving 12 bases unmatched. The CDR3 reads CASSPPRGVSPYEQYF. The CDR3 DNA reads as TGTGCCAGCAGCCCGCCCCGGGGGGTGAGTCCCTACGAGCAGTACTTC.

V is TRBV25-1 and J is TRBJ2-3, with D maybe TRBD1 (5 bases). CDR3 length equals 13 residues. Germline V gene sequence: CDR1 MGHDK, CDR2 SYGVNS. V was cut by 7 bases and J by 2 bases, with 10 bases left in between. CDR3 in DNA: TGTGCCAGCAAAGGACAATACACAGATACGCAGTATTTT. This gives the protein CASKGQYTDTQYF.

The J gene is TRBJ2-3, the V gene TRBV9; D is unresolved. This CDR3 has 15 residues. V lost 6 bases to trimming and J lost 6 bases, with 20 bases between them. Germline V gives CDR1 SGDLS, CDR2 YYNGEE. The DNA for the CDR3 is TGTGCCAGCACCGCATCGGGTGAAGCGACGGATACGCAGTATTTT. Translating it yields CASTASGEATDTQYF.

V gene TRBV7-9 combines with J gene TRBJ1-4, with D unclear. Germline CDR1 SEHNR, CDR2 FQNEAQ (reference sequence). V lost 4 bases, J lost 13 bases, and 10 bases lay in between. CDR3 size: 11 residues. CDR3 nucleotide sequence: TGTGCCAGCAGCTCCAGTTGGCCACTGTTTTTT. It translates to CASSSSWPLFF.

This clone appeared a few times. The chain employs TRBV19 and TRBJ2-7, with a tentative D call TRBD2 (5 bases). Trimming removed 5 bases from V and 5 bases from J, with 10 bases in between. CDR1 is LNHDA and CDR2 is SQIVND in the germline V gene (reference sequence). This CDR3 is built from 12 residues. The CDR3 DNA follows: TGTGCCAGTAGTGGTGGACTGAACGAGCAGTACTTC. Its protein is CASSGGLNEQYF.

On this clone itself: Germline and junction disagree at one end, which may indicate a read error. V and J are TRBV27 and TRBJ2-1; D gene unclear. The CDR3 length is 13 residues. In germline, CDR1 is MNHEY, CDR2 SMNVEV (reference sequence). CDR3 loop: CASSLSSAASRIF. DNA of the CDR3: TGTGCCAGCAGTTTGTCAAGTGCGGCATCGAGGATCTTC.

The V gene is TRBV10-1, the J gene TRBJ2-1; 7 bases match TRBD1. The CDR3 sequence is 13 residues long. Germline V gene lookup returns CDR1 WNHNN and CDR2 SYGVQD (reference sequence). Germline trimming cut 4 bases from V and 15 bases from J; bases unmatched to any gene: 12. The CDR3 here is CASSGSNRGHRFF. The DNA for the CDR3 is TGCGCCAGCAGTGGGTCTAACAGGGGCCACCGGTTCTTC.

J is TRBJ2-6 and V is TRBV27, with D perhaps TRBD1 (5 bases). The V end lost 3 bases, the J end lost 11 bases, and 14 bases lay between the germline ends. The CDR3 contains 14 residues. Germline V gene data show CDR1 as MNHEY and CDR2 as SMNVEV (reference sequence). The CDR3 loop reads CASSFLSRAHVLTF. CDR3 DNA: TGTGCCAGCAGTTTCCTTTCCAGGGCTCACGTCCTGACTTTC.

This clone is medium-sized (0.01 to 0.1%) within its sample. The chain carries TRBV7-8 and TRBJ2-1; D is uncertain. This CDR3 has 17 amino acids. Trimming took off 5 bases at V and 0 bases at J, with 17 bases between the two ends. Germline V gene sequence: CDR1 SGHVS, CDR2 FQNEAQ. The CDR3 bases are TGTGCCAGCAGCACCAATCCTAGAGGTAGCTCCTACAATGAGCAGTTCTTC. It specifies CASSTNPRGSSYNEQFF.

The V gene is TRBV11-2, the J gene TRBJ2-1; TRBD1 aligns across 9 bases. After removal of 5 bases from V and 7 bases from J, the junction contained 3 bases not matched to a gene. CDR1 is SGHAT, CDR2 FQNNGV, per germline. This CDR3 has 13 amino acids. The CDR3 region is CASSRTGVNEQFF. CDR3 in DNA: TGTGCCAGCAGCCGGACAGGGGTTAATGAGCAGTTCTTC.